This T cell receptor beta chain was profiled in a study of blood T cells in healthy people across ages (dated by TCRdb to the mid-2010s). For the wider study: In model experiments, template switching captured roughly one uniquely barcoded TCR beta cDNA molecule for every two T cells. The donors were split into four age groups: young (average 16 years), middle-aged (roughly 39), aged (roughly 60) and long-lived (over 75). Using the same blood draw, the study looked at two additional independent replicas of 1 million unique cDNA reads for two donors, one aged 18 to 29 and the other aged 80 or older. Donors of different ages were randomly distributed across sequencing lanes to avoid experimental bias. The study measured age-related changes in TCR beta repertoire diversity using deep sequencing normalized with unique cDNA molecular identifiers.

Donors were a few dozen systemically healthy Caucasian individuals from Russia aged roughly 6 to 100 years. Each donor gave ten milliliters of peripheral blood, collected into EDTA-treated Vacutainer tubes. Ficoll-Paque density-gradient centrifugation was used to isolate PBMCs, with at least 6.5 million per sample. Total RNA was extracted from PBMCs with Trizol reagent, with at least 6 micrograms obtained per sample. The percentages of naive CD45RAhigh/CD27high T cells were determined by flow cytometry on a PBMC aliquot from every donor. The library came from 5' RACE. The listed sequencing device is Illumina HiSeq 2500. A second PCR of roughly 7 to 11 cycles was performed with a sample-barcoded 5' primer and a J-beta primer mix. A unique molecular identifier was introduced onto each TCR beta cDNA molecule by a template-switch 5' adaptor carrying 12 random nucleotides. Each sample yielded at least 3 million CDR3-containing paired-end reads. All of the RNA was converted into first-strand cDNA using the Mint cDNA synthesis kit, with a TRBC-specific oligonucleotide serving as the primer. Following uracil-DNA glycosylase treatment, a first 18-cycle PCR with universal primers M1SS and BC2_uni_R was performed on all cDNA. Under the source paper's analysis protocol: Normalization of each sample was performed by random selection of 1 million high-quality reads, each carrying a distinct molecular identifier. Reads sharing molecular identifiers were discarded rather than binned into consensus sequences. CDR3 identification, clonotype clustering and error correction used MiTCR with a Q25 quality threshold and the strictest error-elimination algorithm. A nonparametric unseen species model with Euler transformation was used to estimate lower-bound total TCR beta diversity. The public reads were reanalyzed by TCRdb: fastp trimming at Q25, MiXCR alignment, in-frame beta chains only. Rows with one shared CDR3 protein collapse into an entry with the most common genes and DNA. None of the V and J calls come from the authors' own analysis; TCRdb made them. The sample profile shows about 780,000 distinct CDR3 sequences; about 59% of them were found once. The top ten clones comprise roughly 26% of the sample.

Of note for this clonotype: Which antigen it targets is not known. Base qualities are not provided; no much larger clone lies one nucleotide away.

Overall results and qualifications from the work: Estimates of total diversity based on one million sequenced T cells were considered lower bounds and underestimates. Observed TCR beta diversity correlated strongly with the percentage of naive T cells measured by flow cytometry. As age increased, observed TCR beta diversity per million T cells dropped in a roughly linear way, and a significant reduction was already evident by age 40. Compared with the aged group, more naive CD4+ T cells, fewer expanded clones and increased TCR diversity were shown by the long-lived group, suggesting age selection. Because profiling used bulk unsorted PBMCs, naive and antigen-experienced compartments could not be compared conclusively. Because donor CMV infection status was unknown, age-related changes in expanded clonotypes were potentially confounded.

Measured from the cysteine to the phenylalanine, the CDR3 is 16 residues long. Just CDR3 DNA is preserved here, 48 bases in frame from base 1. The germline V gene (reference sequence) specifies SEHNR as CDR1 and FQNEAQ as CDR2. V trim: 5 bases; J trim: 3 bases; unmatched bases: 8. The TCR originated in a man between 25 and 39 years old in good health. The V and J genes are TRBV7-9 and TRBJ2-1, and 9 bases in between align with TRBD1. Sample: blood. The sequenced DNA is TGTGCCAGCAGCCCCTTACAGGGGGCCGGCTACAATGAGCAGTTCTTC. Its protein product is CASSPLQGAGYNEQFF. The variable domain in full, with residues beyond the CDR3 obtained from the reference TRBV7-9 and TRBJ2-1 genes, is DTGVSQNPRHKITKRGQNVTFRCDPISEHNRLYWYRQTLGQGPEFLTYFQNEAQLEKSRLLSDRFSAERPKGSFSTLEIQRTEQGDSAMYLCASSPLQGAGYNEQFFGPGTRLTVL.